This T cell receptor (beta chain) was captured by sequencing in a study of blood T cell repertoires in COVID-19. Whole-study context: COVID-19 samples from acute and convalescent phases originated in the United States, Italy and Spain. PBMCs, B-cell-depleted T cells, or T cells were the source of the cDNA or gDNA that made up the material.

Per the original methods: Cell counts per sample came from amplifying reference gene primers. Libraries were prepared by immunoSEQ multiplex PCR; TCRdb keeps only in-frame clonotypes and omits some of them. The DNA was the basis for D and trimming; V, J and clone size are from that table. Here the sample spans about 70,000 clones, around 87% being singletons. CDR3 length: 14 amino acids. Germline assignment: CDR1 MNHNS and CDR2 SASEGT. V was cut by 0 bases and J by 9 bases, with 12 bases left in between. This clonotype was sampled from a woman between 18 and 29 years old with acute or convalescent COVID-19. The V call is TRBV6-1, the J call TRBJ2-1; D is unresolved. Sequencing was carried out using peripheral blood. CDR3 nucleotide sequence: TGTGCCAGCAGTGAAGCTGTAGAAGTAACTGAGCAGTTCTTC. Protein: CASSEAVEVTEQFF.